A single sample gave rise to the 14 T cell receptor beta chains below, sequenced in a study of shared clonotypes between healthy human individuals. The data were produced by immunoSEQ multiplex PCR, yet TCRdb's version contains in-frame clones alone and is incomplete. The table records about 1.5 million clones, roughly 98% of them present only once. The sequencing sample was made of naive CD4+ T cells sorted from blood. Noted subset: CD45RA+ positively selected. The source is a man aged 25 to 45 in good health.

The genes are TRBV29-1 and TRBJ1-4; D not resolved. With 0 bases removed from V and 10 bases from J, the gap between germline ends came to 9 bases. CDR1 is SQVTM, CDR2 ANQGSEA, per germline. The CDR3 is 12 amino acids. The DNA of the CDR3 is TGCAGCGTTGAAGAAGGAGGGCGAAAACTGTTTTTT. Translation: CSVEEGGRKLFF.

The chain uses TRBV11-1 and TRBJ2-7; D not certain. In germline, CDR1 is SGHAT, CDR2 FQDESV (reference sequence). Trimming cost V 5 bases and J 5 bases, with 16 bases left between them. There are 14 residues in the CDR3. For the CDR3, the DNA is TGTGCCAGCAGCACCCACCTTAACTCGGACGAGCAGTACTTC. The encoded protein is CASSTHLNSDEQYF.

This sequence joins TRBV10-2 and TRBJ1-5; D uncertain. The CDR3 sequence is 14 residues long. The V end was cut by 0 bases, the J end by 4 bases, with 7 bases between. The germline CDR1 and CDR2 sequences are WSHSY and SAAADI. The DNA of the CDR3 is TGCGCCAGCAGTGAGTCGCAGCGGAATCAGCCCCAGCATTTT. Translated: CASSESQRNQPQHF.

The chain has TRBV5-1 and TRBJ1-1, with D uncertain. Trimming pared 6 bases from V and 11 bases from J, leaving 23 bases between. Per germline, CDR1 SGHRS and CDR2 YFSETQ. The CDR3 is 14 amino acids. The DNA of the CDR3 is TGCGCCAGCAAATTAGGTGGAACAGATAGTGCGGCTTTCTTT. Its protein is CASKLGGTDSAAFF.

J is TRBJ2-5 and V is TRBV29-1; 7 bases line up with TRBD2. Germline assignment: CDR1 SQVTM and CDR2 ANQGSEA. The CDR3 is 12 residues long. V lost 3 bases and J lost 4; bases outside the gene matches: 2. The CDR3 sequence: CSVDTGGETQYF. In DNA, the CDR3 is TGCAGCGTTGATACGGGAGGAGAGACCCAGTACTTC.

The chain uses TRBV29-1 and TRBJ2-2, with TRBD1 matching 7 bases. The CDR3 runs to 14 residues. The J segment lost 5 bases and the V segment lost 5 bases, leaving 8 bases of the junction unmatched. Germline-derived CDR1 and CDR2 are SQVTM and ANQGSEA. As DNA, the CDR3 is TGCAGCGTTTTAACAGGGGTGGTTACCGGGGAGCTGTTTTTT. It is translated as CSVLTGVVTGELFF.

This chain uses TRBV7-3 with TRBJ2-5, with 8 bases that match TRBD1. The V gene's germline CDR1 is SGHTA and CDR2 FQGTGA. V shed 5 bases and J 5 bases; nucleotides not matched to a gene: 13. CDR3 length: 16 residues. CDR3 in amino acids: CASSPRPSDRVETQYF. Written as DNA, the CDR3 is TGTGCCAGCAGCCCGCGCCCCTCGGACAGGGTGGAGACCCAGTACTTC.

This chain joins TRBV10-1 and TRBJ2-7, with 7 bases that match TRBD1. This CDR3 comprises 14 residues. Germline loops: CDR1 WNHNN, CDR2 SYGVQD (reference sequence). V shed 0 bases and J 4 bases; nucleotides not matched to a gene: 3. CDR3 amino acids: CASSESARGYEQYF. The DNA for the CDR3 is TGCGCCAGCAGTGAGTCGGCCAGGGGGTACGAGCAGTACTTC.

The chain employs TRBV11-3 and TRBJ2-1; 9 positions match TRBD2. Germline-derived CDR1 and CDR2 are SGHNT and YENEEA. With V trimmed by 0 bases and J by 8 bases, 8 bases remained unmatched. This CDR3 has 16 residues. CDR3 protein: CASSLDGTSSFDEQFF. DNA of the CDR3: TGTGCCAGCAGCTTAGATGGGACTAGCTCTTTCGATGAGCAGTTCTTC.

This clone was detected only once. J is TRBJ2-3 and V is TRBV28; D possibly corresponds to TRBD2 (6 bases). Per the germline V gene, CDR1 is MDHEN and CDR2 is SYDVKM. This CDR3 is 14 amino acids long. V gave up 6 bases and J gave up 3 bases, with 13 bases separating them. CDR3 nucleotides: TGTGCCAGCAGCTCTGGGGGGAAGACAGATACGCAGTATTTT. It encodes CASSSGGKTDTQYF.

J is TRBJ1-5 and V is TRBV19; tentative D call: TRBD1 (5 bases). Looked up from germline, CDR1 is LNHDA and CDR2 is SQIVND (reference sequence). V was shortened by 6 bases and J by 6 bases, with 15 bases between the two germline ends. There are 14 residues in the CDR3. The CDR3 DNA sequence: TGTGCCAGTAGCATGGGACTCCGAGGTCAGCCCCAGCATTTT. Protein: CASSMGLRGQPQHF.

This chain links TRBV28 with TRBJ2-1; unclear D gene. The CDR3 has 15 residues. Between the trimmed V and J ends, which lost 4 bases and 8 bases, there was a span of 18 bases. Germline CDR1 is MDHEN and CDR2 is SYDVKM. The CDR3 DNA is TGTGCCAGCAGTTCTCCGGGTCACAGACCGGATGAGCAGTTCTTC. Residues: CASSSPGHRPDEQFF.

The rearrangement uses TRBV18 and TRBJ2-7; 7 nucleotides agree with TRBD1. The junction had 9 bases not matched to a gene; V was cut back by 6 bases and J by 1 base. Germline CDR1 reads KGHSH; CDR2 reads LQKENI. This CDR3 spans 15 amino acids. The CDR3 region is CASSYYRGLSYEQYF. In DNA, the CDR3 is TGTGCCAGCTCGTATTACAGGGGCCTATCCTACGAGCAGTACTTC.

The chain combines TRBV14 with TRBJ2-1; D remains ambiguous. Germline V lookup: CDR1 SGHDN, CDR2 FVKESK. Trimming removed 0 bases at V and 5 bases at J, with 5 bases between. CDR3 length equals 13 residues. The CDR3 bases are TGTGCCAGCAGCCAAGATGTGGACAATGAGCAGTTCTTC. Its translation: CASSQDVDNEQFF.